This T cell receptor beta chain was recorded in a study of CXCR3-negative and CXCR3-positive naive CD8 T cells. The CDR3 totals 11 residues. Germline CDR1 reads SGHTA; CDR2 reads FQGNSA. Study outcomes and limitations: Much lower diversity was found in memory CD8+ cells, while both naive subsets had comparably high diversity. Fresh PBMCs served for most assays, and CXCR3 expression fell partially after cryopreservation. Naive cells with CXCR3 showed TRB CDR3s that were more hydrophobic than those in CXCR3-negative naive cells.

Concerning this clonotype itself: Its matching antigen is unknown.

The TRB libraries of cDNA were built by UMI-labeled 5' RACE. TCRdb re-called the 5' RACE reads; one entry per CDR3 protein, DNA not given. The ten most abundant clones cover around 5% of a sample with fewer than 65,000 distinct CDR3 sequences. The sequenced material came from naive CXCR3+ CD8+ T cells from blood. Regarding subset: CD45RO-CCR7+CD27+CD95- naive CD8+ T cells expressing CXCR3 (TNR3+). This clonotype was obtained from a human donor in good health. Some clones in this sample may be carry-over from other donors' samples. The V and J genes are TRBV7-2 and TRBJ2-3; the TCRdb call, TRBD2, lacks DNA for checking. This CDR3 is CASSSADTQYF.